This T cell receptor (beta chain) was observed in a study of blood T cell repertoires in COVID-19 (dated by TCRdb to 2020 to 2021). Looking at the study overall: The collaborator samples originated in the United States, Italy and Spain and spanned the acute and convalescent phases of COVID-19. The prospective study material was composed of cDNA or gDNA derived from T cells, B-cell-depleted T cells, or PBMCs. Deeply sampled blood TCRbeta repertoires from subjects exposed to, actively infected with, or recovered from COVID-19 were included in the dataset. The repertoires were released in a freely available public database intended as a resource for research on the immune response to SARS-CoV-2. Samples were obtained from the ongoing ImmuneRACE study (first 160 participants) and from some 1,200 subjects provided by 6 global collaborators. Sample metadata almost always included a de-identified subject ID, COVID-19 status, age in years and sex. Where available, HLA class I and class II types were taken from metadata supplied by the sample provider and were not determined by assay-based typing.

The full study reports these points: Clinical and demographic metadata were provided uncurated, with the amount varying by source and participant.

This clone was seen a handful of times. This clone's antigen is unknown. Nothing much larger sits one base from this clone, and base qualities are not available. TCRbeta CDR3 regions were amplified from genomic DNA using the immunoSEQ Assay, a bias-controlled multiplex PCR. On the study's bioinformatics: Within the assay, amplification of reference gene primers was used to estimate how many nucleated cells each sample contained. Sequence reads were collapsed and filtered to measure the absolute abundance of every unique TCRbeta CDR3 rearrangement. For each sample, productive Simpson clonality was calculated as the square root of Simpson's diversity index across productive rearrangements. This immuneACCESS table, as held by TCRdb, lists in-frame sequences with V and J called but not all clones. Of the missing ones, under half trace to an unresolved V gene in checked studies; the others have no known cause. The V and J calls and clone size come from that table; D and trimming were worked out from the DNA. The sample table holds approximately 250,000 clones, of which 85% were seen once. The ten biggest clones cover approximately 9% of the sample.

Participants in the prospective study were aged roughly 18 to 100 years, lived in over 20 United States geographic areas, and enrolled through a virtual design. In the prospective study, cohorts were assigned on the basis of participant-reported clinical history obtained from a screening survey and a study questionnaire. In the prospective study, mobile phlebotomists collected whole blood, serum and a nasopharyngeal or oropharyngeal swab from each participant. Additional blood draws and questionnaires over an approximately two-month period could optionally be provided by prospective study participants. Blood samples from the prospective study were shipped frozen or at room temperature prior to DNA extraction. The CDR3 measures 14 amino acids from cysteine to phenylalanine. Only the CDR3 part of the read is kept: 42 bases, read in frame from the first base. The germline V end is reduced by 5 bases and the J end by 4 bases; junction bases left unmatched: 5. Taken from the germline V gene, the CDR1 and CDR2 loops are SGHAT and FQNNGV.

The receptor was isolated from a woman in her fifties or sixties with acute COVID-19. The specimen sequenced was PBMCs or T cells enriched from blood (not recorded which). The receptor chain draws on TRBV11-2 and TRBJ1-3, with 7 junctional bases fitting TRBD1. This receptor carries the CDR3 CASSPQGTGNTIYF. The sequence in DNA is TGTGCCAGCAGCCCACAGGGGACAGGAAACACCATATATTTT.